This TCR beta chain came from a study of T cell changes during pregnancy in multiple sclerosis. TCRdb's copy holds only in-frame clones and misses some; the assay was immunoSEQ multiplex PCR. The sample has fewer than 40,000 clones, around 90% seen once. The CDR3 contains 16 residues. The germline V gene encodes CDR1 SGHTA and CDR2 FQGNSA. After removal of 2 bases from V and 2 bases from J, the junction contained 6 bases not matched to a gene. V and J are TRBV7-2 and TRBJ1-3, with 7 bases lining up with TRBD1. The material was CD4+ T cells from peripheral blood mononuclear cells, obtained after pregnancy. The receptor was isolated from a female donor in good health, enrolled as a control in a pregnancy study. The CDR3, as DNA: TGTGCCAGCAGCTTACGGGGACAGCGCACTGGAAACACCATATATTTT. Protein sequence: CASSLRGQRTGNTIYF.